A single sample is the source of the 23 T cell receptor beta chains below, sequenced in a study of blood T cells in healthy people across ages. Together with a sample-barcoded 5' primer, a J-beta primer mix was included in a second PCR lasting about 6 to 11 cycles. TCRdb itself ran the 5' RACE reads through MiXCR, one entry per CDR3 protein. Here the sample spans roughly 1,100,000 distinct CDR3 sequences, about 25% being singletons. The sample also formed part of further work on T cells of mothers and their children.

What was sequenced was blood. The receptors here all came from a girl under 10 years old in good health.

The J gene is TRBJ1-1, the V gene TRBV12-3 or TRBV12-4; D not resolved. With 2 bases removed from V and 1 base from J, the gap between germline ends came to 5 bases. This CDR3 is built from 13 residues. The CDR3 loop reads CASSLTWNTEAFF. The CDR3 nucleotides are TGTGCCAGCAGTTTAACTTGGAACACTGAAGCTTTCTTT.

This clonotype came up a few times. Compared with germline, one end of the junction differs, possibly owing to a read error. This rearrangement joins TRBV20-1 to TRBJ2-7, with D tentatively TRBD2 (5 bases). CDR1 and CDR2 from the germline V gene are DFQATT and SNEGSKA (reference sequence). The CDR3 length is 14 residues. Written as DNA, the CDR3 is TGCGGTGCTAGAGGGAAGTCATTCGTCTACGAGCAGTACTTC. Encoded protein: CGARGKSFVYEQYF.

The V gene is TRBV6-2 or TRBV6-3, the J gene TRBJ2-7, with TRBD1 matching 11 bases. The CDR3 extends over 15 amino acids. The germline V gene encodes CDR1 MNHEY and CDR2 SVGEGT. V dropped 6 bases and J dropped 6; count of bases not matched to a gene: 10. CDR3 in amino acids: CASSPSDRGPGEQYF. Written as DNA, the CDR3 is TGTGCCAGCAGCCCCTCGGACAGGGGGCCTGGCGAGCAGTACTTC.

The chain has TRBV6-5 and TRBJ1-4, with unresolved D. Germline-derived CDR1 and CDR2 are MNHEY and SVGAGI. The V end was cut by 6 bases, the J end by 12 bases, with 14 bases between. There are 12 residues in the CDR3. DNA for the CDR3: TGTGCCAGCAGCGATTCATCGGAGGAACTGTTTTTT. Its protein product is CASSDSSEELFF.

The genes are TRBV27 and TRBJ1-1; D is possibly TRBD1 (5 bases). The germline V gene has CDR1 MNHEY and CDR2 SMNVEV (reference sequence). The CDR3 has 14 amino acids. Deletions cut 0 bases from V and 1 base from J, with 6 bases between. CDR3 nucleotide sequence: TGTGCCAGCAGTTTATCGGACAAGAACACTGAAGCTTTCTTT. Translated, it gives CASSLSDKNTEAFF.

V is TRBV7-2 and J is TRBJ2-1, with D perhaps matching TRBD2 (5 bases). Germline loops: CDR1 SGHTA, CDR2 FQGNSA. The V end was cut by 1 base, the J end by 2 bases, with 12 bases between. The CDR3 covers 16 residues. The CDR3 region has the DNA TGTGCCAGCAGCTTAGTAGCGCGCGGGCCCTACAATGAGCAGTTCTTC. Translation: CASSLVARGPYNEQFF.

This chain links TRBV27 with TRBJ2-7; D is uncertain. The length of the CDR3 is 15 residues. Germline V gene lookup returns CDR1 MNHEY and CDR2 SMNVEV (reference sequence). Trimming pared 6 bases from V and 2 bases from J, leaving 17 bases between. The CDR3 nucleotides are TGTGCCAGCAGAGTACACGTTACCAACACCTACGAGCAGTACTTC. As protein: CASRVHVTNTYEQYF.

This chain links TRBV4-1 with TRBJ2-7, with TRBD2 matching 9 bases. CDR1 is MGHRA, CDR2 YSYEKL, per germline. The CDR3 has 16 residues. With V trimmed by 4 bases and J by 2 bases, 9 bases remained unmatched. This CDR3 is CASSLQRLADPYEQYF. CDR3 DNA sequence: TGCGCCAGCAGCCTCCAAAGACTAGCGGACCCCTACGAGCAGTACTTC.

This clonotype turned up a few times. This chain uses TRBV9 with TRBJ1-3, with D uncertain. The germline V gene encodes CDR1 SGDLS and CDR2 YYNGEE. The CDR3 has 14 amino acids. Trimming cost V 1 base and J 1 base, with 6 bases left between them. The CDR3 is CASSVLGSGNTIYF. CDR3 DNA sequence: TGTGCCAGCAGCGTATTAGGGTCTGGAAACACCATATATTTT.

The CDR3 reads CATQKPGQGLTGELFF. CDR3 DNA: TGTGCCACCCAAAAACCGGGACAGGGGCTTACCGGGGAGCTGTTTTTT. This chain joins TRBV24-1 and TRBJ2-2; 10 bases align to TRBD1. Trimming cost V 9 bases and J 5 bases; bases outside gene matches: 11. The germline gives CDR1 KGHDR, CDR2 SFDVKD. This CDR3 comprises 16 residues.

The chain has TRBV12-3 or TRBV12-4 and TRBJ2-5, with D tentatively TRBD1 (6 bases). There are 16 residues in the CDR3. Trimming left V 3 bases short and J 5 bases short, with 19 bases between. The CDR3 region is CASSFRDTPAGETQYF. The CDR3 region has the DNA TGTGCCAGCAGTTTCCGGGACACCCCGGCTGGGGAGACCCAGTACTTC.

In this sample, this clonotype turned up many times. This chain links TRBV11-1 with TRBJ2-1; 11 nucleotides align to TRBD2. The germline CDR1 and CDR2 sequences are SGHAT and FQDESV (reference sequence). The CDR3 is made up of 16 amino acids. V shed 4 bases, J shed 4 bases, and the junction held 6 bases outside the gene matches. DNA of the CDR3: TGTGCCAGCAGCTCCTCGGGGACTAGCGGATACAATGAGCAGTTCTTC. Translating it yields CASSSSGTSGYNEQFF.

CDR3 sequence: CASSYSPNYGYTF. The CDR3 DNA is TGTGCCAGCAGCTACAGTCCTAACTATGGCTACACCTTC. The V and J genes are TRBV27 and TRBJ1-2; D uncertain. The CDR3 spans 13 residues. The germline V gene has CDR1 MNHEY and CDR2 SMNVEV (reference sequence). Trimming left V 6 bases short and J 0 bases short, with 8 bases between.

Note on this clonotype: One end of the junction does not line up with germline, which may come from a read error. V usage is TRBV7-3 and J usage is TRBJ2-1; TRBD1 matches 8 bases. Germline V gives CDR1 SGHTA, CDR2 FQGTGA. The CDR3 spans 16 residues. As DNA, the CDR3 is TGTGCCAGCAGCTTAGACGGGACAGGCGCTTACAATGAGCAGCTCTTC. Protein product: CASSLDGTGAYNEQLF.

This clonotype has a handful of counts. The rearrangement joins TRBV12-3 or TRBV12-4 to TRBJ2-7; D remains unclear. V shed 2 bases and J shed 4 bases, with 9 bases lying between them. CDR3 size: 13 residues. Written as DNA, the CDR3 is TGTGCCAGCAGTTTATCCCTAGAGTACGAGCAGTACTTC. Amino acids: CASSLSLEYEQYF.

This clonotype occurred a few times. Its ends do not fully match the called genes, so a read error is possible. The rearrangement links TRBV28 to TRBJ2-1; 12 bases are a match to TRBD2. The CDR3 is made up of 18 amino acids. Germline V gene sequence: CDR1 MDHEN, CDR2 SYDVKM. DNA for the CDR3: TGTGCCAGCAGTTCCCCGACTAGCGGGGGAACAGGGTCGAATGAGCAGTTCTTT. It codes for CASSSPTSGGTGSNEQFF.

A remark on this clonotype: A junction end diverges from the germline sequence, so it may reflect a read error. The chain has TRBV7-9 and TRBJ2-7; the match to TRBD1 covers 11 bases. The CDR3 runs to 15 residues. Germline CDR1 reads SEHNR; CDR2 reads FQNEAQ (reference sequence). CDR3 bases: TGTGCCAGCAGCTCCCCCCGGGACAGGGGGTACGAGCGGTACTTC. It encodes CASSSPRDRGYERYF.

V is TRBV6-2 or TRBV6-3 and J is TRBJ2-1; 8 bases agree with TRBD2. Germline-derived CDR1 and CDR2 are MNHEY and SVGEGT. Trimming removed 2 bases from V and 8 bases from J; junction bases left unmatched: 5. The CDR3 covers 14 residues. The CDR3 reads CASSYSGSYYEQFF. The CDR3 DNA follows: TGTGCCAGCAGTTACAGCGGGAGTTACTATGAGCAGTTCTTC.

V gene TRBV2 combines with J gene TRBJ2-2, with no clear D. The CDR3 spans 14 residues. Trimming stripped 4 bases from V and 6 bases from J, with 12 bases between. In germline, CDR1 is SNHLY, CDR2 FYNNEI. The CDR3 sequence: CASSVSTIPGELFF. CDR3 in DNA: TGTGCCAGCAGTGTAAGCACAATCCCCGGGGAGCTGTTTTTT.

The chain links TRBV6-1 to TRBJ2-6; perhaps TRBD2 as D (6 bases). V dropped 8 bases and J dropped 0 bases, with 11 bases sitting between them. The CDR3 consists of 15 residues. Germline V gene lookup returns CDR1 MNHNS and CDR2 SASEGT. CDR3 residues: CASGAAGSGANVLTF. CDR3 bases: TGTGCCAGCGGAGCAGCGGGCTCTGGGGCCAACGTCCTGACTTTC.

The chain uses TRBV7-8 and TRBJ2-4, with 8 bases lining up with TRBD2. In germline, CDR1 is SGHVS, CDR2 FQNEAQ. With 0 bases clipped from V and 3 bases from J, the junction kept 10 bases outside the gene matches. CDR3 length: 18 residues. The CDR3 nucleotides read TGTGCCAGCAGCTTAGCGCTACGGGGGGGACAAGGCAAAAACATTCAGTACTTC. It is translated as CASSLALRGGQGKNIQYF. The whole variable domain, filled in from reference TRBV7-8 and TRBJ2-4, reads GAGVSQSPRYKVAKRGQDVALRCDPISGHVSLFWYQQALGQGPEFLTYFQNEAQLDKSGLPSDRFFAERPEGSVSTLKIQRTQQEDSAVYLCASSLALRGGQGKNIQYFGAGTRLSVL.

This clonotype turned up a few times. V usage is TRBV18 and J usage is TRBJ1-2; D is ambiguous. This CDR3 comprises 15 residues. The germline gives CDR1 KGHSH, CDR2 LQKENI. Between the trimmed V and J ends, which lost 3 bases and 3 bases, there was a span of 14 bases. CDR3: CASSPGDYGHYGYTF. DNA for the CDR3: TGTGCCAGCTCACCGGGAGATTACGGCCACTATGGCTACACCTTC.

This clonotype came up once. The V and J genes are TRBV29-1 and TRBJ2-7; 9 positions match TRBD1. The CDR3 runs to 13 residues. Germline lookup yields CDR1 SQVTM and CDR2 ANQGSEA. V gave up 5 bases and J gave up 6 bases; unmatched junction bases: 8. Written as DNA, the CDR3 is TGCAGCGTTTTGGGACAGGGCGGATCCGAGCAGTACTTC. Its protein is CSVLGQGGSEQYF.